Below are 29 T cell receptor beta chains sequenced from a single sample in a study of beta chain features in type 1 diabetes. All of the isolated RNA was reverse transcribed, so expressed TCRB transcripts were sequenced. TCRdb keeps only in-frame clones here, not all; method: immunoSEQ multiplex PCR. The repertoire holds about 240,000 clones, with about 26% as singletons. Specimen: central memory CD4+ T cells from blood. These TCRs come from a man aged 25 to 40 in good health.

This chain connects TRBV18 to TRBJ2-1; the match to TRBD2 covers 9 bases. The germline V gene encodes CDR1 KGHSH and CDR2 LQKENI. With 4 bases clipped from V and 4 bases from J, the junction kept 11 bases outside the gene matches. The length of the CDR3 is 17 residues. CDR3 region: CASSQTTTSGGYNEQFF. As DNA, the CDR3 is TGTGCCAGCTCACAAACTACGACTAGCGGTGGTTACAATGAGCAGTTCTTC. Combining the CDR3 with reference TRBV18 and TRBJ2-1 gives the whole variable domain NAGVMQNPRHLVRRRGQEARLRCSPMKGHSHVYWYRQLPEEGLKFMVYLQKENIIDESGMPKERFSAEFPKEGPSILRIQQVVRGDSAAYFCASSQTTTSGGYNEQFFGPGTRLTVL.

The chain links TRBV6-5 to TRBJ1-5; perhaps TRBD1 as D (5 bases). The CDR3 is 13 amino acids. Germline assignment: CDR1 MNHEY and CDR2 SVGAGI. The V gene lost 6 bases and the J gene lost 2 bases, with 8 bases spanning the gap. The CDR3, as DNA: TGTGCCAGCAGACAGGATGGCAATCAGCCCCAGCATTTT. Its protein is CASRQDGNQPQHF.

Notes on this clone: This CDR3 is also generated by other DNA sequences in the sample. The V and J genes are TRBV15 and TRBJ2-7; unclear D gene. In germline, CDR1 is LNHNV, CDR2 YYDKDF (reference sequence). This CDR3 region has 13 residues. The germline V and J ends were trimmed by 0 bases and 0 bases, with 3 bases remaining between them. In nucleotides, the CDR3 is TGTGCCACCAGCAGAGACATCTCCTACGAGCAGTACTTC. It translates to CATSRDISYEQYF.

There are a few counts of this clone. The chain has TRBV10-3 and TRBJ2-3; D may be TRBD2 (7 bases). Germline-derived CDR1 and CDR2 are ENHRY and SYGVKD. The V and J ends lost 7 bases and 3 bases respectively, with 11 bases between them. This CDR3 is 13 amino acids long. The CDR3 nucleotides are TGTGCCATCAAAGGGGGAGGGACAGATACGCAGTATTTT. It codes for CAIKGGGTDTQYF.

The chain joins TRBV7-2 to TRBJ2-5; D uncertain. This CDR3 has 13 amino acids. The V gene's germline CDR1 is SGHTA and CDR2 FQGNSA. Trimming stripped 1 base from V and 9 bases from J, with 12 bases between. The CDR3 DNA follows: TGTGCCAGCAGCTTAGAATCACCACGGGCCCAGTACTTC. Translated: CASSLESPRAQYF.

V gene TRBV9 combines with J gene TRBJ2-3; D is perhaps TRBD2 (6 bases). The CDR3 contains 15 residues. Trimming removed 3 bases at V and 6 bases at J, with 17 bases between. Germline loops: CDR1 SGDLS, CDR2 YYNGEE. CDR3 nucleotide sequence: TGTGCCAGCAGCGGGATCGGGACTCCCCTGGATACGCAGTATTTT. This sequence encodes CASSGIGTPLDTQYF.

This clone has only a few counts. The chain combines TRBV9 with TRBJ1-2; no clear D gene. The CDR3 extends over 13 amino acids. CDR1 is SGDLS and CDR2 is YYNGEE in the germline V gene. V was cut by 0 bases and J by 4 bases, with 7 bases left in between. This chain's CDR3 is CASSVAVTYGYTF. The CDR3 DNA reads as TGTGCCAGCAGCGTAGCGGTTACCTATGGCTACACCTTC.

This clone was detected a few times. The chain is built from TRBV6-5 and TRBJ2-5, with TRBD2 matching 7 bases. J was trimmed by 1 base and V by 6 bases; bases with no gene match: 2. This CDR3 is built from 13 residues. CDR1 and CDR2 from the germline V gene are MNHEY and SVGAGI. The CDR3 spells CASRASGQETQYF. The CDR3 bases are TGTGCCAGCAGGGCTAGCGGCCAAGAGACCCAGTACTTC.

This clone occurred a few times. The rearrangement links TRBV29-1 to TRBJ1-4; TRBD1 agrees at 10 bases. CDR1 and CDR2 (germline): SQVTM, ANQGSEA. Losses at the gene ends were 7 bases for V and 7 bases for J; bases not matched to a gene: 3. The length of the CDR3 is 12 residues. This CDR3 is CSARDRGEKLFF. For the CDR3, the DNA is TGCAGCGCTCGGGACAGGGGTGAAAAACTGTTTTTT.

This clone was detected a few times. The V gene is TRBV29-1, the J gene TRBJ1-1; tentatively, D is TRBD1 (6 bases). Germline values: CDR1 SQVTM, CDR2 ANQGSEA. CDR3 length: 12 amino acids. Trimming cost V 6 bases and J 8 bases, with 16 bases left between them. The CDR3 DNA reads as TGCAGCGTCGCCACCGGACAGTACGAAGCTTTCTTT. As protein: CSVATGQYEAFF.

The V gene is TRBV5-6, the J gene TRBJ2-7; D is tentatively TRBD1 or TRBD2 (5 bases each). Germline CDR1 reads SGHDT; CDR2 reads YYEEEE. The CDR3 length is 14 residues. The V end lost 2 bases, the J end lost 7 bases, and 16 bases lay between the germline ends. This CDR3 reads CASSLFEGTGEQYF. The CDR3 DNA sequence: TGTGCCAGCAGCTTATTTGAAGGGACGGGAGAGCAGTACTTC.

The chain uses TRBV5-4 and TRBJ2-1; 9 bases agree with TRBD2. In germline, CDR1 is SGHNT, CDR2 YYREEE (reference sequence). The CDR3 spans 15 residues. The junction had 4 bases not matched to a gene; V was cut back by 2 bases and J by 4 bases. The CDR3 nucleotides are TGTGCCAGCAGCTTTGCGGGGGGGCAGTACAATGAGCAGTTCTTC. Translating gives CASSFAGGQYNEQFF.

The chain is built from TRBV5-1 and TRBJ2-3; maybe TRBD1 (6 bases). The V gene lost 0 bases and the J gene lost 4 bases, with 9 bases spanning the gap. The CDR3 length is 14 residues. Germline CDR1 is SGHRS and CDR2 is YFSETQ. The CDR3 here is CASSLESGADTQYF. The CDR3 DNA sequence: TGCGCCAGCAGCTTGGAATCAGGGGCAGATACGCAGTATTTT.

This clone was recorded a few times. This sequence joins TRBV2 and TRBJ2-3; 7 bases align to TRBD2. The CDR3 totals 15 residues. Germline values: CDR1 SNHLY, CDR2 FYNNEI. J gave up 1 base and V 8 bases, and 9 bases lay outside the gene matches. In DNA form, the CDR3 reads TGTGCCAGCGGGGAGGGCGGTGGTGGCACAGATACGCAGTATTTT. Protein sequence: CASGEGGGGTDTQYF.

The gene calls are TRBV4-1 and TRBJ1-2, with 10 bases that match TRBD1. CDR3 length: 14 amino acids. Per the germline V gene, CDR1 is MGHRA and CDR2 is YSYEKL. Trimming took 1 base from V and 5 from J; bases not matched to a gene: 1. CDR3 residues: CASSQGTGGYGYTF. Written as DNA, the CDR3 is TGCGCCAGCAGCCAAGGGACAGGGGGGTATGGCTACACCTTC.

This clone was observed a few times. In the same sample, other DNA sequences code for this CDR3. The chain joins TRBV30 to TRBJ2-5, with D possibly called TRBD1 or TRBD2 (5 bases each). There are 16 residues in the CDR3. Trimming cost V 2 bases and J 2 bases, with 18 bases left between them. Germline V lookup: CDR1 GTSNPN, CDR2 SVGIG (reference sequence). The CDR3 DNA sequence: TGTGCCTGGAGTTCGGGGCTGGCGGGTCCTCAAGAGACCCAGTACTTC. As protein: CAWSSGLAGPQETQYF.

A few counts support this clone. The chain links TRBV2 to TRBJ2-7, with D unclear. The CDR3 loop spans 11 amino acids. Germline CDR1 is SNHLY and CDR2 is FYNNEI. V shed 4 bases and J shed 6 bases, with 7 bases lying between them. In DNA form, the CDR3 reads TGTGCCAGCAGTGTGAATCGCGAGCAGTACTTC. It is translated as CASSVNREQYF.

The CDR3 DNA sequence: TGTGCCAGCAGACCCGGACAGGGGATCCCTGAAGCTTTCTTT. Its protein product is CASRPGQGIPEAFF. J is TRBJ1-1 and V is TRBV2; 9 bases are shared with TRBD1. The germline gives CDR1 SNHLY, CDR2 FYNNEI. V shed 6 bases, J shed 6 bases, and the junction held 8 bases outside the gene matches. The CDR3 is made up of 14 amino acids.

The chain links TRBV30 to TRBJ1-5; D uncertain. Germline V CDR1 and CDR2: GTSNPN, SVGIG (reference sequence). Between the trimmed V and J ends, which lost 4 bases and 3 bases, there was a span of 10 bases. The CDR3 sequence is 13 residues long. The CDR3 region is CAWMVGYNQPQHF. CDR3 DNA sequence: TGTGCCTGGATGGTTGGGTACAATCAGCCCCAGCATTTT.

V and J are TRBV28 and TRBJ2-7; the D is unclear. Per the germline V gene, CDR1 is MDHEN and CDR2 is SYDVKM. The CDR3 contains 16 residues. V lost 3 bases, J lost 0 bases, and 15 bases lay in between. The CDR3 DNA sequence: TGTGCCAGCAGTTTGGAAAAGGGTTCACCCTCCTACGAGCAGTACTTC. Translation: CASSLEKGSPSYEQYF.

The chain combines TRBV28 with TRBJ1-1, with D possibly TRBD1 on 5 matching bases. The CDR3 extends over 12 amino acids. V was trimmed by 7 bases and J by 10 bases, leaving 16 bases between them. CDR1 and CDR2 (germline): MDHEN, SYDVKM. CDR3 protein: CASTSPGRGAFF. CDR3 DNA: TGTGCCAGCACCTCCCCAGGGAGGGGAGCTTTCTTT.

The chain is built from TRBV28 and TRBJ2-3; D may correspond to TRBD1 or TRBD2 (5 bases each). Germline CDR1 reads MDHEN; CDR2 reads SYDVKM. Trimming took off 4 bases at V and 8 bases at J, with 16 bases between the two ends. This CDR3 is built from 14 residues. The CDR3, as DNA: TGTGCCAGCAGTTCATTACCGGGACGCGGTACGCAGTATTTT. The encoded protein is CASSSLPGRGTQYF.

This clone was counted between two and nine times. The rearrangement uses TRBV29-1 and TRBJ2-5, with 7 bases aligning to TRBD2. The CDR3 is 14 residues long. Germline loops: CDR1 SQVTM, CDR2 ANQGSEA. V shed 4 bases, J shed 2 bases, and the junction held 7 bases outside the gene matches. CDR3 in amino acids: CSVGRRGEQETQYF. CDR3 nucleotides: TGCAGCGTTGGCCGACGGGGGGAACAAGAGACCCAGTACTTC.

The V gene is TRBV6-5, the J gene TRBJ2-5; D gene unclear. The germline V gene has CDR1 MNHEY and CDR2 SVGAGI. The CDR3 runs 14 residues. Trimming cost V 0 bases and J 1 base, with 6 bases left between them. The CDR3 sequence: CASSYSEFQETQYF. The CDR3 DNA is TGTGCCAGCAGTTACTCGGAGTTCCAAGAGACCCAGTACTTC.

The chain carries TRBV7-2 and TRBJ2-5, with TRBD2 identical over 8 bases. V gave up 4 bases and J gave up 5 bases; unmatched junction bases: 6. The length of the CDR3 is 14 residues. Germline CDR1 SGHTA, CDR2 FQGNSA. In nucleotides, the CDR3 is TGTGCCAGCAGCTCCGGACTAGCTACCGAGACCCAGTACTTC. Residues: CASSSGLATETQYF. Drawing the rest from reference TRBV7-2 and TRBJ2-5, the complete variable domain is GAGVSQSPSNKVTEKGKDVELRCDPISGHTALYWYRQSLGQGLEFLIYFQGNSAPDKSGLPSDRFSAERTGGSVSTLTIQRTQQEDSAVYLCASSSGLATETQYFGPGTRLLVL.

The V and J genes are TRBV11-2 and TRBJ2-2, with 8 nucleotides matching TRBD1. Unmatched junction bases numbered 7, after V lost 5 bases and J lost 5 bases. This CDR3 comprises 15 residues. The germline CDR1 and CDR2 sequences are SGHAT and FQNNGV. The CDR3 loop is CASSRGQGATGELFF. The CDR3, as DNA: TGTGCCAGCAGCCGAGGACAGGGCGCGACCGGGGAGCTGTTTTTT.

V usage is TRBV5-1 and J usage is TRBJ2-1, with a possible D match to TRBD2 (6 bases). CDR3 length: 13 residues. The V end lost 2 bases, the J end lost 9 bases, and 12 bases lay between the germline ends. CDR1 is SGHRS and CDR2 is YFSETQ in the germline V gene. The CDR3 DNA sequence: TGCGCCAGCAGCTTACAATCGCGGGGTGAGCAGTTCTTC. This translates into CASSLQSRGEQFF.

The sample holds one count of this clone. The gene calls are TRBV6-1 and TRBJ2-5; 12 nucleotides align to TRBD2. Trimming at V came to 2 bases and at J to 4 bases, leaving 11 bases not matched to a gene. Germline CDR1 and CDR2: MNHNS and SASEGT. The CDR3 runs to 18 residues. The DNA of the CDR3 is TGTGCCAGCAGTGAAATGGCTAGCGGGGGGGCCCGAGGAGAGACCCAGTACTTC. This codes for CASSEMASGGARGETQYF.

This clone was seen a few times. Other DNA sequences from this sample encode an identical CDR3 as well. CDR3 bases: TGTGCCACCAGCAGACCTCGGACAGGGGGAGACACTGAAGCTTTCTTT. It encodes CATSRPRTGGDTEAFF. The rearrangement uses TRBV15 and TRBJ1-1; 10 bases match TRBD1. CDR1 is LNHNV, CDR2 YYDKDF, per germline (reference sequence). This CDR3 contains 16 residues. The ends lost 2 bases at V and 3 bases at J; junction bases unmatched: 6.